Sequencing of this TCR beta chain was carried out in a study of blood T cell repertoires in COVID-19. Study as a whole: Some COVID-19 samples were acute and others convalescent; all came from the United States, Italy and Spain. In each case, the material was cDNA or gDNA derived from T cells, B-cell-depleted T cells, or PBMCs.

V lost 6 bases and J 8 bases, leaving 15 bases between the germline ends. The CDR3 has 13 residues. Germline-derived CDR1 and CDR2 are SGHNT and YYREEE (reference sequence). Measured with immunoSEQ multiplex PCR; TCRdb has only the in-frame clones, and not every one. The data contain some 250,000 clones, roughly 87% of them singletons. The TCR was taken from a woman aged 30 to 39 with acute or convalescent COVID-19. The V and J genes are TRBV5-4 and TRBJ2-1, with D tentatively TRBD1 (6 bases). The specimen sequenced was peripheral blood. The CDR3 nucleotides read TGTGCCAGCACCGGGACACCGGGCGATGAGCAGTTCTTC. It is translated as CASTGTPGDEQFF. Using reference TRBV5-4 and TRBJ2-1 for the parts outside the CDR3, the full variable domain is ETGVTQSPTHLIKTRGQQVTLRCSSQSGHNTVSWYQQALGQGPQFIFQYYREEENGRGNFPPRFSGLQFPNYSSELNVNALELDDSALYLCASTGTPGDEQFFGPGTRLTVL.